The source of this T cell receptor (beta chain) is a study of PD-1 blockade in classical Hodgkin lymphoma. Study-wide results and caveats: CD4+ TCR diversity climbed significantly by C4D1, unlike CD8+ TCR diversity. Among the patients, those starting nivolumab under 1 year after ASCT were excluded.

CDR3 size: 15 residues. V was trimmed by 2 bases and J by 5 bases, leaving 15 bases between them. Germline CDR1 and CDR2: MNHNY and SVGAGI (reference sequence). Produced via immunoSEQ multiplex PCR; TCRdb's table is partial and in-frame only. This table holds 60,000 to 65,000 clones, about 87% found once. About this clone: Its cognate antigen is unknown.

Relapses following autologous stem cell transplantation were seen in all patients, with brentuximab vedotin exposure varying. The chain has TRBV6-6 and TRBJ1-1; the D is unclear. Specimen: peripheral blood mononuclear cells (PBMCs), collected at baseline. The TCR sequence derives from a human donor with classical Hodgkin lymphoma. Here the CDR3 DNA reads TGTGCCAGCAGTTACAAGGTGGAATGGGGTACTGAAGCTTTCTTT. This sequence encodes CASSYKVEWGTEAFF.